The 7 T cell receptor beta chains below were found in one sample sequenced in a study of regulatory T cells in long-lasting Graves disease. According to the study, TCR beta libraries were built with iRepertoire HTBI primers and CDR3-region Arm-PCR. Each CDR3 protein is one row after TCRdb ran MiXCR on the multiplex PCR reads. The data hold 350,000 to 550,000 distinct CDR3 sequences, with around 15% observed a single time. This sample's time point: newly diagnosed GD, antithyroid drugs for less than 3 months. Generation of the TCR library employed RNA extracted from PBMCs. The same data also contributed to another study, on T cells in Graves' hyperthyroidism and ophthalmopathy.

This material consisted of peripheral blood mononuclear cells (PBMCs), taken at new diagnosis, from a patient treated with antithyroid drugs. The receptors come from a woman in her 50s with Graves disease.

This clonotype was counted many times. The CDR3 is CAISESISGNPDTQYF. The CDR3 DNA reads as TGTGCCATCAGTGAGTCCATCAGCGGGAATCCAGATACGCAGTATTTT. The V and J genes are TRBV10-3 and TRBJ2-3; 7 bases map to TRBD2. The V and J ends lost 0 bases and 4 bases, in that order; junction bases with no gene match: 7. Germline V gene lookup returns CDR1 ENHRY and CDR2 SYGVKD. This CDR3 spans 16 amino acids.

This clonotype was counted ten times or more. This chain connects TRBV6-5 to TRBJ1-1; tentatively, D is TRBD1 (5 bases). Germline values: CDR1 MNHEY, CDR2 SVGAGI. The CDR3 sequence is 14 residues long. Trimming pared 4 bases from V and 6 bases from J, leaving 15 bases between. The CDR3 DNA sequence: TGTGCCAGCAGTTTCGACGGACAAGTCGCTGAAGCTTTCTTT. This gives the protein CASSFDGQVAEAFF.

This clonotype was observed at least ten times. The gene calls are TRBV11-2 and TRBJ2-3; D ambiguous. CDR3 length: 14 amino acids. The V end lost 4 bases, the J end lost 2 bases, and 10 bases lay between the germline ends. Germline-derived CDR1 and CDR2 are SGHAT and FQNNGV. The CDR3 region is CASSSTAFTDTQYF. For the CDR3, the DNA is TGTGCCAGCAGCTCCACAGCCTTCACAGATACGCAGTATTTT.

The J gene is TRBJ2-2, the V gene TRBV30, with 13 nucleotides matching TRBD2. The CDR3 covers 15 residues. Germline V gene data show CDR1 as GTSNPN and CDR2 as SVGIG (reference sequence). With V trimmed by 5 bases and J by 4 bases, 4 bases remained unmatched. The DNA of the CDR3 is TGTGCCTGGGAAACTAGCGGGAGGGCCACCGGGGAGCTGTTTTTT. Its translation: CAWETSGRATGELFF. The full variable domain, completed using reference TRBV30 and TRBJ2-2, is SQTIHQWPATLVQPVGSPLSLECTVEGTSNPNLYWYRQAAGRGLQLLFYSVGIGQISSEVPQNLSASRPQDRQFILSSKKLLLSDSGFYLCAWETSGRATGELFFGEGSRLTVL.

This chain connects TRBV6-1 to TRBJ1-5, with D uncertain. Germline V gene sequence: CDR1 MNHNS, CDR2 SASEGT. The CDR3 spans 13 residues. V was trimmed by 4 bases and J by 8 bases, leaving 12 bases between them. The CDR3: CASSARVREPQHF. For the CDR3, the DNA is TGTGCCAGCAGTGCTAGGGTAAGGGAGCCCCAGCATTTT.

The chain has TRBV5-1 and TRBJ2-5, with TRBD2 identical over 12 bases. V dropped 4 bases and J dropped 1; count of bases not matched to a gene: 8. Germline CDR1 reads SGHRS; CDR2 reads YFSETQ. The CDR3 contains 17 residues. The CDR3 coding sequence is TGCGCCAGCAGCCTAAACCCGACTAGCGGGGGCCAAGAGACCCAGTACTTC. Translating it yields CASSLNPTSGGQETQYF.

This clonotype was seen more than once but under ten times. The CDR3 bases are TGTGCCAGCGGGGGGGGACCGGAACAGTACACTGAAGCTTTCTTT. This codes for CASGGGPEQYTEAFF. The chain has TRBV9 and TRBJ1-1, with D possibly TRBD1 on 5 matching bases. From germline, CDR1 is SGDLS and CDR2 YYNGEE. The CDR3 is made up of 15 amino acids. With 7 bases removed from V and 3 bases from J, the gap between germline ends came to 19 bases.